The T cell receptor beta chain described here comes from a study of blood T cell repertoires in COVID-19. Trimming pared 6 bases from V and 4 bases from J, leaving 21 bases between. This CDR3 comprises 16 residues. CDR1 is SNHLY and CDR2 is FYNNEI in the germline V gene. TCRdb keeps only in-frame clones here, not all; method: immunoSEQ multiplex PCR. This table has roughly 340,000 clones, about 90% appearing once. The chain is built from TRBV2 and TRBJ2-5; weak D call: TRBD2 (6 bases). What was sequenced was peripheral blood. This receptor was identified in a woman in her 50s with COVID-19, enrolled during active disease. The CDR3 protein is CASSPLGTEARETQYF. CDR3 DNA sequence: TGTGCCAGCAGCCCCCTTGGGACTGAAGCGAGAGAGACCCAGTACTTC.